This TCR beta chain emerged from a study of blood T cell repertoires in COVID-19. Sequencing was performed with immunoSEQ multiplex PCR; in TCRdb, only in-frame clones are kept and a portion is missing. The sample consists of over 200,000 clones, around nine tenths of them appearing once. The CDR3 has 15 residues. With 8 bases clipped from V and 7 bases from J, the junction kept 9 bases outside the gene matches. Germline CDR1 and CDR2: LNHDA and SQIVND (reference sequence). This TCR derives from a man aged 55-75 years who had recovered from COVID-19. The source material was peripheral blood. The V and J genes are TRBV19 and TRBJ1-6; 9 nucleotides match TRBD1. The CDR3 coding sequence is TGTGCCAGTCAACAGGACAGGGGATGGAATTCACCCCTCCACTTT. Protein: CASQQDRGWNSPLHF.